Below are 2 T cell receptor beta chains sequenced from a single sample in a study of cytomegalovirus exposure and HLA in healthy donors. With 60 Vbeta and 13 Jbeta primers, the PCR was carried out. TCRdb's table, derived via immunoSEQ multiplex PCR, lists solely in-frame clones and lacks some. Among roughly 200,000 clones listed, 75% to 90% were seen once. The sequencing sample was made of PBMCs. The receptors were gathered from a boy under 10 years old in good health and CMV-seronegative.

The chain employs TRBV5-3 and TRBJ2-7; 9 bases are shared with TRBD1. TRBV5-3 is classed as an ORF, of uncertain function. The CDR3 spans 14 residues. V lost 1 base, J lost 4 bases, and 3 bases stayed unmatched. CDR3 DNA: TGTGCCAGAAGCTTGAGACAGGGGGAGTACGAGCAGTACTTC. As protein: CARSLRQGEYEQYF.

The chain uses TRBV18 and TRBJ2-3, with TRBD1 identical over 10 bases. Per germline, CDR1 KGHSH and CDR2 LQKENI. The CDR3 loop spans 16 amino acids. The ends lost 5 bases at V and 2 bases at J; junction bases unmatched: 7. Here the CDR3 DNA reads TGTGCCAGCTCAGAATCCGGGACAGGGGCCACAGATACGCAGTATTTT. Its protein product is CASSESGTGATDTQYF.